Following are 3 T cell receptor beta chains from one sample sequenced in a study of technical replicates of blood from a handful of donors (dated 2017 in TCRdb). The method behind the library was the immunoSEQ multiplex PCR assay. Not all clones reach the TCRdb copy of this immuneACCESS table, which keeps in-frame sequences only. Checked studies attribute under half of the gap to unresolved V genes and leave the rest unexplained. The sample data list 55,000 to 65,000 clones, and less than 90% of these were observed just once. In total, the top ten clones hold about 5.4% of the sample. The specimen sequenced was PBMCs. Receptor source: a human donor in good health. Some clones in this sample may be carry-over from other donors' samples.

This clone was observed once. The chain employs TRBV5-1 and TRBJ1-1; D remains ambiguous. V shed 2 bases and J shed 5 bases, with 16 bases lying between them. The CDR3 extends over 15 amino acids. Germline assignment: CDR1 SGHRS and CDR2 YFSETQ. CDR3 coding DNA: TGCGCCAGCAGCTTAGACGGTCCGGGTAGGACTGAAGCTTTCTTT. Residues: CASSLDGPGRTEAFF.

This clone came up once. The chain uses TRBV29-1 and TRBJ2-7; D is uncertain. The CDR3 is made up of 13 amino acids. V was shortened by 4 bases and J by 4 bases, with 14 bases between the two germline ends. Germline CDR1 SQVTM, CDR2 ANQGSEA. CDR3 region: CSVGSGGEYEQYF. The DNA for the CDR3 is TGCAGCGTTGGTTCTGGCGGAGAATACGAGCAGTACTTC.

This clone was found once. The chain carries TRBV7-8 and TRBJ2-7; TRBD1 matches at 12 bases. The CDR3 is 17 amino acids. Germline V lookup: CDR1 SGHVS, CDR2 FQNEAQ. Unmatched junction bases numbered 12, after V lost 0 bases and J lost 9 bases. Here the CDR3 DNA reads TGTGCCAGCAGCTTAGCGCTTTTCGGGACAGGGGGCCCCGGGCAGTACTTC. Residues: CASSLALFGTGGPGQYF.